This entry lists 10 T cell receptor beta chains sequenced from one sample in a study of long-term antiretroviral therapy in people with HIV. Survey-level immunoSEQ v3.0 assays were run. Using immunoSEQ multiplex PCR, the repertoire was profiled, and TCRdb retains in-frame clones only, with some absent. Found here are roughly 7,100 clones, 70% to 85% of them singletons; the top ten hold 23%. The sequencing used unsorted PBMCs, collected 1.1 years after starting antiretroviral therapy. Receptors were obtained from a man between 35 and 55 years old with HIV.

The CDR3 is CSVEGRAGGNYGYTF. The CDR3 DNA reads TGCAGCGTTGAGGGTAGGGCCGGGGGAAACTATGGCTACACCTTC. V gene TRBV29-1 combines with J gene TRBJ1-2; possible D gene TRBD1, 5 bases. Trimming took 3 bases from V and 2 from J, leaving 16 bases between them. Germline assignment: CDR1 SQVTM and CDR2 ANQGSEA. This CDR3 has 15 amino acids.

The V and J genes are TRBV2 and TRBJ2-1; D not certain. V lost 3 bases and J 4 bases, leaving 4 bases between the germline ends. The CDR3 extends over 12 amino acids. CDR1 and CDR2 (germline): SNHLY, FYNNEI. CDR3 nucleotide sequence: TGTGCCAGCAGTGAGAGTTACAATGAGCAGTTCTTC. Amino acids: CASSESYNEQFF. The whole variable domain, remainder taken from reference TRBV2 and TRBJ2-1, is EPEVTQTPSHQVTQMGQEVILRCVPISNHLYFYWYRQILGQKVEFLVSFYNNEISEKSEIFDDQFSVERPDGSNFTLKIRSTKLEDSAMYFCASSESYNEQFFGPGTRLTVL.

The chain carries TRBV2 and TRBJ2-4; 7 nucleotides align to TRBD2. The CDR3 runs 15 residues. Germline V gene sequence: CDR1 SNHLY, CDR2 FYNNEI. Germline trimming cut 8 bases from V and 1 base from J; bases unmatched to any gene: 8. The CDR3 loop is CASGGGEGAKNIQYF. CDR3 in DNA: TGTGCCAGCGGGGGGGGAGAGGGCGCCAAAAACATTCAGTACTTC.

The chain recombines TRBV19 with TRBJ1-5; weak D call: TRBD1 (5 bases). The CDR3 has 15 residues. V was shortened by 4 bases and J by 3 bases, with 13 bases between the two germline ends. Per germline, CDR1 LNHDA and CDR2 SQIVND (reference sequence). In DNA, the CDR3 is TGTGCCAGTAGTAGGGTCCAGGGTGCCAATCAGCCCCAGCATTTT. Its protein is CASSRVQGANQPQHF.

This clone appeared a few times. This chain links TRBV7-3 with TRBJ2-7; 8 nucleotides match TRBD1. Germline CDR1 reads SGHTA; CDR2 reads FQGTGA. The CDR3 length is 13 residues. The V segment lost 5 bases and the J segment 5 bases; nucleotides outside the gene matches: 5. In DNA form, the CDR3 reads TGTGCCAGCAGCATGGACAGGGCCCACGAGCAGTACTTC. Its protein is CASSMDRAHEQYF.

The rearrangement links TRBV5-6 to TRBJ2-7, with 8 bases lining up with TRBD2. CDR1 is SGHDT, CDR2 YYEEEE, per germline. The length of the CDR3 is 13 residues. The ends lost 0 bases at V and 4 bases at J; junction bases unmatched: 0. The CDR3 loop reads CASSLGGGYEQYF. CDR3 nucleotides: TGTGCCAGCAGCTTGGGCGGGGGGTACGAGCAGTACTTC.

V gene TRBV21-1 combines with J gene TRBJ2-5. TRBV21-1 is a pseudogene locus. The CDR3 runs to 11 residues. The CDR3: CASSAQETQYF. The CDR3 DNA is TGTGCCAGCAGCGCCCAAGAGACCCAGTACTTC.

This clone was counted once. The rearrangement joins TRBV9 to TRBJ2-5; either TRBD1 or TRBD2 may supply D (6 bases each). Trimming removed 0 bases at V and 1 base at J, with 13 bases between. The CDR3 covers 16 residues. The V gene's germline CDR1 is SGDLS and CDR2 YYNGEE. The CDR3 bases are TGTGCCAGCAGCGTAGGTAGGGGGGCCCTCCAAGAGACCCAGTACTTC. As protein: CASSVGRGALQETQYF.

The chain combines TRBV15 with TRBJ1-5, with a tentative D call TRBD1 (6 bases). CDR3 size: 15 residues. Germline-derived CDR1 and CDR2 are LNHNV and YYDKDF (reference sequence). Between the trimmed V and J ends, which lost 1 base and 4 bases, there was a span of 11 bases. Written as DNA, the CDR3 is TGTGCCACCAGCAGAGGAGGGACACTAAATCAGCCCCAGCATTTT. Protein sequence: CATSRGGTLNQPQHF.

This clone was found once. The rearrangement links TRBV11-2 to TRBJ2-2; D ambiguous. The germline CDR1 and CDR2 sequences are SGHAT and FQNNGV. V lost 5 bases and J 1 base, leaving 11 bases between the germline ends. The CDR3 is made up of 15 amino acids. This CDR3 reads CASSLLVLNTGELFF. The CDR3 DNA follows: TGTGCCAGCAGCCTTTTAGTCCTGAACACCGGGGAGCTGTTTTTT.